Sequencing of this T cell receptor beta chain was carried out in a study of T-cell memory formation after mild COVID-19. Study details: Clusters of TCRs were largely donor specific.

This CDR3 region has 14 residues. Germline CDR1 and CDR2: KGHSH and LQKENI. With V trimmed by 1 base and J by 6 bases, 0 bases remained unmatched. On this clonotype itself: Its antigen is currently unknown.

TCRdb called the 5' RACE reads again in MiXCR, with one record for every CDR3 protein. In the table there are under 300,000 distinct CDR3 sequences, around 8% of which are singletons. General study results and limits: The SARS-CoV-2 specificity of second-wave clones reaching peak at day 37 remained unverified.

The chain couples TRBV18 to TRBJ1-4, with 9 bases matching TRBD1. Source material: PBMCs or a T cell subset sorted from them (not recorded which). The receptor was isolated from a young man who had mild COVID-19 (a few samples of this study predate the infection). Cell type and time point are not known. CDR3 protein: CASSPRDRDEKLFF. The CDR3 DNA reads TGTGCCAGCTCACCACGGGACAGGGATGAAAAACTGTTTTTT.